This TCR beta chain appears in the sequencing data of a study of blood T cell repertoires in COVID-19. The CDR3 spans 14 residues. Per germline, CDR1 SEHNR and CDR2 FQNEAQ (reference sequence). V dropped 7 bases and J dropped 6; count of bases not matched to a gene: 10. In the authors' workflow: Estimated nucleated cell counts came from reference gene primer amplification. The protocol was immunoSEQ multiplex PCR, while the TCRdb copy is restricted to in-frame clones and leaves out a portion. D and trimming come from the DNA, and the V and J calls and clone size come from that table. This table has 150,000 to 200,000 clones, 80% to 85% appearing once.

The gene calls are TRBV7-9 and TRBJ2-3, with 7 bases matching TRBD2. The receptor comes from a woman aged 25 to 39 with acute or convalescent COVID-19. The sequencing sample was made of peripheral blood. CDR3 DNA sequence: TGTGCCAGCAACTTCGCTGCGGGGGAGGATACGCAGTATTTT. It specifies CASNFAAGEDTQYF.